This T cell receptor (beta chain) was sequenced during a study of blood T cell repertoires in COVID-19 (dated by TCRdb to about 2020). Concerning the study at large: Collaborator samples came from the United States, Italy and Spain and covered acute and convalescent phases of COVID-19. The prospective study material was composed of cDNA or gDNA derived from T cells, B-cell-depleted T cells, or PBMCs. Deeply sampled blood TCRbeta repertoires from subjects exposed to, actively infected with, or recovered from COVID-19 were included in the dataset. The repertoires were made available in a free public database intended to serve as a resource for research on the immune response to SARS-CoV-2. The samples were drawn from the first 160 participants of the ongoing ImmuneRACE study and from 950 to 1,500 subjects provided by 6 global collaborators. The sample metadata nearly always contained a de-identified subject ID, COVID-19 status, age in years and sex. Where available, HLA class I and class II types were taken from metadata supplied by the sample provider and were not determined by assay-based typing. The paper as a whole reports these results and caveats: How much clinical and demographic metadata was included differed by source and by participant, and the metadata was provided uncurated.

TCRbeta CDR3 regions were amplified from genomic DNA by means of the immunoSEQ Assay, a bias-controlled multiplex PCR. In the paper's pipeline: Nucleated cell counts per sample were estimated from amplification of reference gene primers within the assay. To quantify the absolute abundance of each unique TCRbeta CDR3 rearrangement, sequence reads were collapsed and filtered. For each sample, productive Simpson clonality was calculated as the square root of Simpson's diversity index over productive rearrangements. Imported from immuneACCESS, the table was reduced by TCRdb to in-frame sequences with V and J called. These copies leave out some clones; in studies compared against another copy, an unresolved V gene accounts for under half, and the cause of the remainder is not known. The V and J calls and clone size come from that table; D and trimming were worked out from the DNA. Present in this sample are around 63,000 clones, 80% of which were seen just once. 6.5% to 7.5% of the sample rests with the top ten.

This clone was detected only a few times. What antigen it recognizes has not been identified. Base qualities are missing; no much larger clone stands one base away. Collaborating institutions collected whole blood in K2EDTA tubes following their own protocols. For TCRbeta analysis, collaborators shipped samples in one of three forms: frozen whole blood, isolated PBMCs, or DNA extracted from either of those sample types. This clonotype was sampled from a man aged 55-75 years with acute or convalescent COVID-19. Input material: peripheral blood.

The DNA is as follows: TGTGCCAGCAGCGTAGCGGGGAATGAGCAGTTCTTC. Translated, it gives CASSVAGNEQFF. The sequence is built from TRBV2 and TRBJ2-1; TRBD2 aligns with 8 central bases. After removal of 6 bases from V and 7 bases from J, the junction retains 2 bases not matched to a gene. Inclusive of the bounding cysteine and phenylalanine, the CDR3 is 12 residues long. The kept DNA is CDR3 alone, 36 bases in frame from the first base. The germline V gene yields SNHLY for CDR1 and FYNNEI for CDR2.